These 30 T cell receptor beta chains share one sample of origin, sequenced in a study of T cells in Graves' hyperthyroidism and ophthalmopathy. TCR beta CDR3 sequences were amplified from RNA transcripts. HTBI primers drove first-round RT-PCR of the TCR CDR3. TCRdb re-analysed the multiplex PCR reads in MiXCR, keeping a single row per CDR3 protein. The sample has approximately 430,000 distinct CDR3 sequences, approximately 15% seen once. The source material was blood. These receptors all stem from a man aged 18 to 29 with Graves' ophthalmopathy.

Worth noting for this clonotype: This clone may be a read error of a much larger clone one base away. The chain is built from TRBV12-3 or TRBV12-4 and TRBJ1-4; weak D call: TRBD1 (6 bases). There are 15 residues in the CDR3. V lost 9 bases and J lost 7, with 21 bases in between. The CDR3 loop reads CASKHHWDKGEKLFF. The CDR3 DNA reads as TGTGCCAGTAAACACCACTGGGACAAGGGTGAAAAACTGTTTTTT.

In its sample, this clonotype was seen a few times. The genes are TRBV5-6 and TRBJ1-2; TRBD1 matches at 8 bases. The CDR3 spans 14 residues. Germline lookup yields CDR1 SGHDT and CDR2 YYEEEE. The J segment lost 8 bases and the V segment lost 1 base, leaving 7 bases of the junction unmatched. The CDR3 DNA reads TGTGCCAGCAGCTTGAGGGGGACAGGTACCGGCTACACCTTC. Encoded protein: CASSLRGTGTGYTF.

This clonotype was seen at least ten times. The rearrangement joins TRBV5-4 to TRBJ2-1; D remains ambiguous. In germline, CDR1 is SGHNT, CDR2 YYREEE (reference sequence). V shed 0 bases and J shed 3 bases, with 7 bases lying between them. The CDR3 length is 14 residues. The CDR3 sequence is CASSLAGIYNEQFF. For the CDR3, the DNA is TGTGCCAGCAGCTTGGCTGGGATCTACAATGAGCAGTTCTTC.

This clonotype was seen repeatedly, ten times or more. The chain has TRBV11-2 and TRBJ2-5; 11 positions match TRBD2. V lost 5 bases, J lost 2 bases, and 7 bases stayed unmatched. CDR3 length: 16 amino acids. Germline V CDR1 and CDR2: SGHAT, FQNNGV. CDR3 coding DNA: TGTGCCAGCAGCACCAGACTAGCGGGAAAACAAGAGACCCAGTACTTC. Protein: CASSTRLAGKQETQYF.

This clonotype was counted many times. The rearrangement joins TRBV5-6 to TRBJ2-5; possibly TRBD2 for D (5 bases). Germline CDR1 SGHDT, CDR2 YYEEEE. The CDR3 totals 13 residues. Trimming cost V 0 bases and J 9 bases, with 12 bases left between them. The CDR3 loop is CASSLGRTGAQYF. The CDR3 coding sequence is TGTGCCAGCAGCTTGGGACGGACTGGGGCCCAGTACTTC.

This clonotype was seen repeatedly, ten times or more. This chain links TRBV24-1 with TRBJ2-3; D is tentatively TRBD1 or TRBD2 (6 bases each). V was pared by 4 bases and J by 5 bases, with 15 bases between. Germline lookup yields CDR1 KGHDR and CDR2 SFDVKD. The CDR3 length is 15 residues. Here the CDR3 reads CATSEFEGGGDTQYF. The DNA of the CDR3 is TGTGCCACCAGTGAGTTCGAGGGGGGTGGAGATACGCAGTATTTT.

In this sample, this clonotype turned up a few times. Since a much larger clone is just one base distant, this may be a read error. The chain joins TRBV9 to TRBJ2-7; TRBD2 aligns across 12 bases. The CDR3 covers 14 residues. Trimming at V came to 3 bases and at J to 3 bases, leaving 1 base not matched to a gene. Germline CDR1 SGDLS, CDR2 YYNGEE. DNA for the CDR3: TGTGCCAGCAGCGCGGGACTAGCGGGCTACGAGCAGTACTTC. Translating it yields CASSAGLAGYEQYF.

The gene calls are TRBV18 and TRBJ1-2, with D unresolved. Between the trimmed V and J ends, which lost 2 bases and 3 bases, there was a span of 10 bases. CDR3 length equals 14 residues. Per the germline V gene, CDR1 is KGHSH and CDR2 is LQKENI. The CDR3 coding sequence is TGTGCCAGCTCACCAACAACACCAGACTATGGCTACACCTTC. Amino acids: CASSPTTPDYGYTF.

The chain has TRBV4-1 and TRBJ2-7, with D unclear. The CDR3 runs 14 residues. Between the trimmed V and J ends, which lost 1 base and 0 bases, there was a span of 7 bases. Germline loops: CDR1 MGHRA, CDR2 YSYEKL. The CDR3 is CASSQAQVSYEQYF. As DNA, the CDR3 is TGCGCCAGCAGCCAAGCACAAGTCTCCTACGAGCAGTACTTC.

This clonotype was seen repeatedly, ten times or more. The V gene is TRBV12-3 or TRBV12-4, the J gene TRBJ2-1, with TRBD1 identical over 11 bases. The CDR3 is made up of 15 amino acids. V lost 6 bases to trimming and J lost 5 bases; unmatched junction nucleotides: 6. The CDR3 region is CASSLGTGGHNEQFF. The CDR3 DNA sequence: TGTGCCAGCAGCCTCGGGACAGGGGGTCACAATGAGCAGTTCTTC.

The rearrangement uses TRBV6-1 and TRBJ2-2; D is perhaps TRBD2 (6 bases). This CDR3 has 14 amino acids. Germline V CDR1 and CDR2: MNHNS, SASEGT. Trimming took off 7 bases at V and 6 bases at J, with 15 bases between the two ends. The CDR3 sequence: CASMSLASPGELFF. The CDR3 DNA sequence: TGTGCCAGCATGAGTCTAGCGAGCCCCGGGGAGCTGTTTTTT.

This clonotype has ten or more counts. This chain uses TRBV6-2 or TRBV6-3 with TRBJ1-1, with D unresolved. Germline CDR1 is MNHEY and CDR2 is SVGEGT. V lost 5 bases, J lost 0 bases, and 7 bases lay in between. The CDR3 is 13 residues long. The CDR3 reads CASSTEMNTEAFF. The CDR3 coding sequence is TGTGCCAGCAGTACAGAGATGAACACTGAAGCTTTCTTT.

To note about this clonotype: A much larger clonotype is one base distant, so this may be a read error. The chain employs TRBV12-3 or TRBV12-4 and TRBJ1-1, with D hard to call. This CDR3 comprises 11 residues. Trimming shortened V by 3 bases and J by 6 bases, and 5 bases separated the two germline ends. The CDR3 protein is CASSFSPEAFF. CDR3 DNA: TGTGCCAGCAGTTTTAGTCCTGAAGCTTTCTTT.

The table lists this clonotype with many counts. The CDR3 reads CAISESGNWDRGNEQFF. CDR3 coding DNA: TGTGCCATCAGTGAGTCAGGGAACTGGGACAGGGGCAATGAGCAGTTCTTC. This chain joins TRBV10-3 and TRBJ2-1; 10 nucleotides align to TRBD1. Looked up from germline, CDR1 is ENHRY and CDR2 is SYGVKD. The CDR3 loop spans 17 amino acids. V shed 0 bases and J 6 bases; nucleotides not matched to a gene: 8.

This clonotype has at least ten counts. The chain has TRBV30 and TRBJ1-5; possible D gene TRBD1, 5 bases. Germline V gene data show CDR1 as GTSNPN and CDR2 as SVGIG (reference sequence). V lost 0 bases to trimming and J lost 5 bases, with 11 bases between them. The CDR3 consists of 14 residues. CDR3 in DNA: TGTGCCTGGAGTGTCGGCTGGGGACATCAGCCCCAGCATTTT. This sequence encodes CAWSVGWGHQPQHF.

Many counts were recorded for this clonotype. V usage is TRBV15 and J usage is TRBJ1-4, with D uncertain. V gave up 1 base and J gave up 5 bases, with 14 bases separating them. From germline, CDR1 is LNHNV and CDR2 YYDKDF (reference sequence). The CDR3 totals 16 residues. CDR3 sequence (DNA): TGTGCCACCAGCAGAGTAGCTACAGTGCTAAATGAAAAACTGTTTTTT. This translates into CATSRVATVLNEKLFF.

This clonotype was counted many times. J is TRBJ1-1 and V is TRBV20-1; weak D call: TRBD1 (6 bases). CDR3 length equals 14 residues. Germline V gene sequence: CDR1 DFQATT, CDR2 SNEGSKA (reference sequence). The germline V and J ends were trimmed by 0 bases and 8 bases, with 16 bases remaining between them. Here the CDR3 reads CSARDQLGGREAFF. CDR3 nucleotide sequence: TGCAGTGCTAGAGATCAGCTAGGGGGACGGGAAGCTTTCTTT.

The sample holds a few counts of this clonotype. The chain combines TRBV7-6 with TRBJ1-1, with a weak D call TRBD1 (6 bases). The length of the CDR3 is 15 residues. Germline CDR1 is SGHVS and CDR2 is FNYEAQ. V was pared by 5 bases and J by 4 bases, with 17 bases between. CDR3 amino acids: CASSAPGVGSTEAFF. CDR3 nucleotide sequence: TGTGCCAGCAGCGCTCCAGGGGTCGGGAGCACTGAAGCTTTCTTT.

This clonotype was observed at least ten times. V is TRBV6-1 and J is TRBJ1-5; no clear D. The CDR3 totals 14 residues. Looked up from germline, CDR1 is MNHNS and CDR2 is SASEGT. The germline V and J ends were trimmed by 0 bases and 5 bases, with 8 bases remaining between them. CDR3 amino acids: CASSEAEEYQPQHF. The DNA of the CDR3 is TGTGCCAGCAGTGAAGCGGAAGAGTATCAGCCCCAGCATTTT.

With respect to this clonotype: This may stem from a read error, because a much larger clone lies one nucleotide away. This chain joins TRBV2 and TRBJ1-1; no clear D gene. From germline, CDR1 is SNHLY and CDR2 FYNNEI. The CDR3 runs to 15 residues. The CDR3 DNA follows: TGTGCCAGCAGTGAAGATCGTCTGATGAACACTGAAGCTCTCTTT. Translating gives CASSEDRLMNTEALF.

This clonotype was detected many times. The V gene is TRBV6-2 or TRBV6-3, the J gene TRBJ2-5; tentative D call: TRBD2 (6 bases). The V gene lost 6 bases and the J gene lost 6 bases, with 17 bases spanning the gap. Looked up from germline, CDR1 is MNHEY and CDR2 is SVGEGT. The CDR3 spans 14 residues. CDR3 DNA sequence: TGTGCCAGCAGCTTACTCGGAGGGCGGAAGACCCAGTACTTC. This encodes CASSLLGGRKTQYF.

A few counts support this clonotype. This chain connects TRBV4-1 to TRBJ2-2, with 16 bases aligning to TRBD2. Per germline, CDR1 MGHRA and CDR2 YSYEKL. The J segment lost 3 bases and the V segment lost 0 bases, leaving 1 base of the junction unmatched. The CDR3 is made up of 18 amino acids. The CDR3 sequence: CASSQEGLAGGYTGELFF. CDR3 bases: TGCGCCAGCAGCCAAGAGGGACTAGCGGGAGGGTACACCGGGGAGCTGTTTTTT.

The sample holds many counts of this clonotype. This sequence joins TRBV7-2 and TRBJ2-5; tentative D call: TRBD1 (6 bases). CDR3 length equals 15 residues. Between the trimmed V and J ends, which lost 6 bases and 4 bases, there was a span of 18 bases. CDR1 and CDR2 from the germline V gene are SGHTA and FQGNSA. CDR3 in DNA: TGTGCCAGCAGGCCCACCCTTGGGGGCCCAGAGACCCAGTACTTC. Protein: CASRPTLGGPETQYF.

CDR3: CATSRRTQGRHGYTF. CDR3 in DNA: TGTGCCACCAGCAGAAGGACACAGGGAAGACATGGCTACACCTTC. The rearrangement joins TRBV15 to TRBJ1-2; D is perhaps TRBD1 (6 bases). The CDR3 extends over 15 amino acids. V lost 2 bases and J 6 bases, leaving 16 bases between the germline ends. From germline, CDR1 is LNHNV and CDR2 YYDKDF (reference sequence).

This clonotype was counted at least ten times. The rearrangement joins TRBV28 to TRBJ1-5; 8 nucleotides line up with TRBD1. The CDR3 runs to 13 residues. Germline V gene data show CDR1 as MDHEN and CDR2 as SYDVKM. Trimming took 10 bases from V and 5 from J; bases not matched to a gene: 7. DNA of the CDR3: TGTGCCACCTCCGGACAGGGAGATCAGCCCCAGCATTTT. Its protein is CATSGQGDQPQHF.

The genes are TRBV5-6 and TRBJ2-2, with 9 bases aligning to TRBD2. CDR3 length equals 16 residues. Germline CDR1 and CDR2: SGHDT and YYEEEE. With V trimmed by 4 bases and J by 0 bases, 4 bases remained unmatched. CDR3 region: CASSLRLAANTGELFF. The CDR3 bases are TGTGCCAGCAGCCTACGACTAGCGGCGAACACCGGGGAGCTGTTTTTT.

This clonotype came up many times. This chain connects TRBV3-1 to TRBJ2-1, with TRBD2 identical over 10 bases. This CDR3 is built from 15 residues. The germline CDR1 and CDR2 sequences are LGHDT and YNNKEL (reference sequence). The V gene end was trimmed by 8 bases and the J gene end by 7 bases; junction bases not matched to a gene: 11. Here the CDR3 reads CASCRSGGAKNEQFF. CDR3 nucleotide sequence: TGTGCCAGCTGTCGGAGCGGGGGGGCGAAGAATGAGCAGTTCTTC.

This clonotype has ten or more counts. The rearrangement links TRBV4-1 to TRBJ2-1; 10 nucleotides match TRBD2. Germline lookup yields CDR1 MGHRA and CDR2 YSYEKL. The CDR3 consists of 16 residues. The ends lost 4 bases at V and 1 base at J; junction bases unmatched: 4. The CDR3 reads CASSPGLATSYNEQFF. As DNA, the CDR3 is TGCGCCAGCAGCCCGGGACTAGCGACTTCCTACAATGAGCAGTTCTTC.

This clonotype was recorded at least ten times. This sequence joins TRBV11-2 and TRBJ1-5; D perhaps matches TRBD1 (5 bases). V lost 1 base and J 0 bases, leaving 10 bases between the germline ends. This CDR3 is 16 amino acids long. From germline, CDR1 is SGHAT and CDR2 FQNNGV. CDR3 in DNA: TGTGCCAGCAGCTTAGTAGGACATTATAGCAATCAGCCCCAGCATTTT. This sequence encodes CASSLVGHYSNQPQHF.

This clonotype was recorded many times. The V call is TRBV30, the J call TRBJ2-7, with D perhaps being TRBD1 or TRBD2 (5 bases each). This CDR3 contains 12 residues. Germline V lookup: CDR1 GTSNPN, CDR2 SVGIG (reference sequence). V shed 5 bases and J shed 6 bases, with 14 bases lying between them. The CDR3 sequence is CAWDQGASEQYF. CDR3 DNA sequence: TGTGCCTGGGACCAGGGAGCATCCGAGCAGTACTTC.